The clone carrying this T cell receptor beta chain has a single count. Its antigen is undetermined. This sample was taken from a study of memory CD4+ T cells and cytomegalovirus serostatus. Study details: Of the healthy Belgian adults, roughly ten were CMV seropositive and fewer than 30 seronegative.

Findings of the study overall: Of 150 to 200 reported CMV TCRbeta sequences, some 70 were found in memory CD4+ repertoires. The CMV-associated TCR signature appears largely within the CD4+ memory repertoire.

The germline gives CDR1 SGHVS, CDR2 FQNEAQ. Trimming left V 2 bases short and J 10 bases short, with 17 bases between. This CDR3 is 14 amino acids long. Methods used by the authors: After removing out-of-frame reads, around 2,100,000 distinct TCRbeta sequences remained. Clones were sequenced by immunoSEQ multiplex PCR, and TCRdb holds only the in-frame ones, with some missing. Clone size and V and J calls were adopted from that table, with D and trimming inferred from the DNA. The sample lists 35,000 to 55,000 clones; more than 65% were seen once. Single viable CD3+CD4+CD8-CD45RO+ cells were sorted as the memory CD4+ T cells.

The specimen sequenced was memory CD4+ T cells from blood. This receptor was taken from an adult in good health and CMV-seronegative. The chain recombines TRBV7-8 with TRBJ1-1; D may be TRBD1 (5 bases). DNA of the CDR3: TGTGCCAGCAGCTTACAGGAGGACACTCTCTCAGCTTTCTTT. Its protein product is CASSLQEDTLSAFF.